The 27 T cell receptor beta chains given below trace back to one sample, sequenced in a study of blood T cell repertoires in COVID-19. Generated by immunoSEQ multiplex PCR, the TCRdb table keeps only in-frame clones and is missing some. The sample shows just over 70,000 clones, about 90% of them seen only once. The sequenced sample was peripheral blood. These receptors were obtained from a human donor in a cohort sampled during active COVID-19.

This chain connects TRBV5-6 to TRBJ1-1, with D possibly TRBD1 on 5 matching bases. V lost 5 bases to trimming and J lost 7 bases, with 15 bases between them. The CDR3 is 13 residues long. The germline V gene has CDR1 SGHDT and CDR2 YYEEEE. The CDR3 nucleotides are TGTGCCAGCAGTTTAGGACAAACTTTTGAAGCTTTCTTT. Protein: CASSLGQTFEAFF.

This clone was seen a handful of times. This chain joins TRBV2 and TRBJ1-5; D unclear. The CDR3 spans 12 residues. From germline, CDR1 is SNHLY and CDR2 FYNNEI. The V and J ends lost 5 bases and 9 bases respectively, with 11 bases between them. CDR3 sequence (DNA): TGTGCCAGCAGTTCATCACTCCCGCCCCAGCATTTT. This translates into CASSSSLPPQHF.

The sample holds a few counts of this clone. The gene calls are TRBV4-2 and TRBJ2-6; the match to TRBD2 covers 12 bases. Trimming cost V 0 bases and J 2 bases; bases outside gene matches: 8. CDR1 is LGHNA, CDR2 YNFKEQ, per germline. This CDR3 contains 20 residues. The CDR3 loop is CASSQDASGGAPAGANVLTF. The CDR3 region has the DNA TGTGCCAGCAGCCAAGATGCTAGCGGGGGGGCCCCGGCTGGGGCCAACGTCCTGACTTTC.

The rearrangement joins TRBV28 to TRBJ1-1; D is uncertain. The CDR3 length is 12 residues. Deletions cut 4 bases from V and 3 bases from J, with 6 bases between. CDR1 and CDR2 (germline): MDHEN, SYDVKM. The CDR3 reads CASSWQDTEAFF. CDR3 DNA sequence: TGTGCCAGCAGTTGGCAAGACACTGAAGCTTTCTTT.

This chain joins TRBV11-2 and TRBJ2-7; 12 bases are a match to TRBD2. The CDR3 consists of 19 residues. Trimming at V came to 4 bases and at J to 6 bases, leaving 19 bases not matched to a gene. From germline, CDR1 is SGHAT and CDR2 FQNNGV. DNA for the CDR3: TGTGCCAGCAGCTCGAATATCCTCGGGGGGACTAGCGGGCCGCCCGAGCAGTACTTC. This encodes CASSSNILGGTSGPPEQYF.

V usage is TRBV27 and J usage is TRBJ1-1, with no clear D. Germline V gives CDR1 MNHEY, CDR2 SMNVEV (reference sequence). The CDR3 is made up of 13 amino acids. The V end was cut by 6 bases, the J end by 3 bases, with 11 bases between. The chain's CDR3 is CASSVSTYTEAFF. The CDR3 DNA is TGTGCCAGCAGCGTTTCTACGTACACTGAAGCTTTCTTT.

The chain combines TRBV27 with TRBJ2-7; D is possibly TRBD2 (5 bases). Trimming took off 2 bases at V and 3 bases at J, with 20 bases between the two ends. Germline CDR1 and CDR2: MNHEY and SMNVEV (reference sequence). This CDR3 has 17 residues. The CDR3 DNA reads TGTGCCAGCAGTTTAGGGCTCTCTGCGAGGGAGTACTACGAGCAGTACTTC. Its translation is CASSLGLSAREYYEQYF.

The chain has TRBV15 and TRBJ1-1; 9 nucleotides align to TRBD1. Germline values: CDR1 LNHNV, CDR2 YYDKDF (reference sequence). V dropped 3 bases and J dropped 3; count of bases not matched to a gene: 8. The CDR3 is 16 amino acids. DNA for the CDR3: TGTGCCACCAGCAGGGGGACAGGGTTTATGGACACTGAAGCTTTCTTT. Protein sequence: CATSRGTGFMDTEAFF.

The chain couples TRBV24-1 to TRBJ1-2; D is perhaps TRBD1 (6 bases). Trimming stripped 7 bases from V and 4 bases from J, with 12 bases between. Per the germline V gene, CDR1 is KGHDR and CDR2 is SFDVKD. The CDR3 is made up of 13 amino acids. The CDR3 region is CATRPDSSYGYTF. CDR3 coding DNA: TGTGCCACCAGACCGGACAGCTCCTATGGCTACACCTTC.

The CDR3 sequence: CASSFTGGRGSPLHF. CDR3 nucleotide sequence: TGTGCCAGCAGTTTTACAGGGGGCCGTGGTTCACCCCTCCACTTT. V usage is TRBV27 and J usage is TRBJ1-6, with 9 bases lining up with TRBD1. Germline trimming cut 3 bases from V and 9 bases from J; bases unmatched to any gene: 6. This CDR3 comprises 15 residues. From germline, CDR1 is MNHEY and CDR2 SMNVEV (reference sequence).

The gene calls are TRBV30 and TRBJ1-2; 12 positions agree with TRBD1. Germline-derived CDR1 and CDR2 are GTSNPN and SVGIG (reference sequence). This CDR3 is 17 amino acids long. V gave up 3 bases and J gave up 0 bases; unmatched junction bases: 8. CDR3 in DNA: TGTGCCTGGAGAGCCGGGACAGGGGGCGCAGCTAACTATGGCTACACCTTC. It codes for CAWRAGTGGAANYGYTF.

The chain recombines TRBV4-3 with TRBJ1-3, with D unresolved. CDR3 length equals 17 residues. Germline V lookup: CDR1 LGHNA, CDR2 YSLEER. V was pared by 0 bases and J by 3 bases, with 15 bases between. The CDR3: CASSQEAPEGVGNTIYF. The CDR3 DNA reads as TGCGCCAGCAGCCAAGAGGCCCCGGAGGGTGTTGGAAACACCATATATTTT.

The chain uses TRBV24-1 and TRBJ1-1; weak D call: TRBD1 (5 bases). Trimming removed 4 bases from V and 0 bases from J, with 8 bases in between. There are 14 residues in the CDR3. Germline CDR1 reads KGHDR; CDR2 reads SFDVKD. CDR3 in amino acids: CATSERGLNTEAFF. The CDR3 nucleotides read TGTGCCACCAGTGAGCGGGGGTTGAACACTGAAGCTTTCTTT.

The chain uses TRBV5-4 and TRBJ2-7, with 8 bases aligning to TRBD1. This CDR3 has 16 residues. The junction had 15 bases not matched to a gene; V was cut back by 7 bases and J by 3 bases. Germline V gene lookup returns CDR1 SGHNT and CDR2 YYREEE (reference sequence). DNA of the CDR3: TGTGCCAGCGAGGGTCCAGGGCGGACAGGGTTCTACGAGCAGTACTTC. Translation gives CASEGPGRTGFYEQYF.

This rearrangement joins TRBV28 to TRBJ2-1; the match to TRBD2 covers 9 bases. Looked up from germline, CDR1 is MDHEN and CDR2 is SYDVKM. V trimming: 3 bases; J trimming: 4 bases; junction bases outside the gene matches: 4. This CDR3 is built from 15 residues. For the CDR3, the DNA is TGTGCCAGCAGTTTTCTTAGCGGGGGATACAATGAGCAGTTCTTC. This codes for CASSFLSGGYNEQFF.

The chain combines TRBV11-2 with TRBJ1-2, with D possibly being TRBD1 (6 bases). V gave up 4 bases and J gave up 3 bases, with 15 bases separating them. The CDR3 runs 15 residues. Germline lookup yields CDR1 SGHAT and CDR2 FQNNGV. CDR3 residues: CASSSGAFNYYGYTF. The CDR3 DNA reads TGTGCCAGCAGCTCAGGGGCCTTCAATTACTATGGCTACACCTTC.

This chain uses TRBV11-2 with TRBJ1-2, with a tentative D call TRBD1 (5 bases). Germline V CDR1 and CDR2: SGHAT, FQNNGV. The V gene lost 5 bases and the J gene lost 3 bases, with 19 bases spanning the gap. The CDR3 is 16 residues long. The CDR3 sequence: CASSRKGGARDYGYTF. DNA of the CDR3: TGTGCCAGCAGCCGAAAGGGCGGGGCCAGAGACTATGGCTACACCTTC.

This clone is a singleton in its sample. The chain has TRBV11-2 and TRBJ2-7; perhaps TRBD2 as D (5 bases). Trimming removed 5 bases at V and 1 base at J, with 9 bases between. The CDR3 totals 13 residues. CDR1 and CDR2 (germline): SGHAT, FQNNGV. CDR3 nucleotide sequence: TGTGCCAGCAGCCCGGGATTTTCCTACGAGCAGTACTTC. Amino acids: CASSPGFSYEQYF.

The chain is built from TRBV4-2 and TRBJ1-3; possibly TRBD1 for D (5 bases). This CDR3 is 17 amino acids long. The germline V and J ends were trimmed by 4 bases and 0 bases, with 16 bases remaining between them. Looked up from germline, CDR1 is LGHNA and CDR2 is YNFKEQ. The CDR3 here is CASSLGHADFSGNTIYF. The CDR3 DNA reads as TGTGCCAGCAGCCTAGGACACGCGGATTTCTCTGGAAACACCATATATTTT.

The rearrangement links TRBV2 to TRBJ2-7; D is perhaps TRBD2 (5 bases). The CDR3 is 12 residues long. V was cut by 4 bases and J by 7 bases, with 11 bases left in between. Per germline, CDR1 SNHLY and CDR2 FYNNEI. The CDR3 reads CASSARTAEQYF. The CDR3, as DNA: TGTGCCAGCAGTGCGAGGACTGCGGAGCAGTACTTC.

The chain is built from TRBV10-3 and TRBJ1-1; TRBD1 agrees at 9 bases. In germline, CDR1 is ENHRY, CDR2 SYGVKD. V lost 7 bases, J lost 4 bases, and 4 bases stayed unmatched. The CDR3 covers 13 residues. This chain's CDR3 is CAIISTGGTEAFF. The CDR3 coding sequence is TGTGCCATCATTTCGACAGGGGGCACTGAAGCTTTCTTT.

The chain carries TRBV11-2 and TRBJ1-3; tentative D call: TRBD1 (6 bases). From germline, CDR1 is SGHAT and CDR2 FQNNGV. The CDR3 has 17 amino acids. V lost 5 bases and J lost 2, with 19 bases in between. CDR3 sequence: CASSNFPRGVTGNTIYF. The CDR3 DNA follows: TGTGCCAGCAGCAACTTCCCCAGGGGAGTAACTGGAAACACCATATATTTT. Combining the CDR3 with reference TRBV11-2 and TRBJ1-3 gives the whole variable domain EAGVAQSPRYKIIEKRQSVAFWCNPISGHATLYWYQQILGQGPKLLIQFQNNGVVDDSQLPKDRFSAERLKGVDSTLKIQPAKLEDSAVYLCASSNFPRGVTGNTIYFGEGSWLTVV.

This sequence joins TRBV3-1 (or the pseudogene TRBV3-2) and TRBJ2-5; D is possibly TRBD2 (5 bases). Trimming pared 3 bases from V and 5 bases from J, leaving 13 bases between. The germline V gene encodes CDR1 LGHDT and CDR2 YNNKEL (reference sequence). This CDR3 has 14 amino acids. The CDR3 is CASSHPTGKETQYF. Written as DNA, the CDR3 is TGTGCCAGCAGCCATCCTACGGGAAAGGAGACCCAGTACTTC.

This chain joins TRBV5-1 and TRBJ1-4; a possible D gene is TRBD1 (5 bases). Germline CDR1 SGHRS, CDR2 YFSETQ. The CDR3 is made up of 16 amino acids. V gave up 4 bases and J gave up 4 bases, with 17 bases separating them. The CDR3 here is CASSLSGDFVNEKLFF. For the CDR3, the DNA is TGCGCCAGCAGCCTGTCCGGGGACTTTGTTAATGAAAAACTGTTTTTT.

This chain uses TRBV7-9 with TRBJ1-1; maybe TRBD1 (5 bases). The V and J ends lost 1 base and 10 bases respectively, with 16 bases between them. The CDR3 spans 14 residues. Looked up from germline, CDR1 is SEHNR and CDR2 is FQNEAQ (reference sequence). CDR3 in amino acids: CASSLGGDRMRAFF. The CDR3 DNA is TGTGCCAGCAGCTTAGGGGGGGACCGCATGAGAGCTTTCTTT.

CDR3 DNA: TGCGCCAGCAGCTTGGGTGAGGATTTCTCCTACGAGCAGTACTTC. This sequence encodes CASSLGEDFSYEQYF. V gene TRBV5-1 combines with J gene TRBJ2-7, with D unclear. V lost 0 bases and J lost 0, with 10 bases in between. Germline lookup yields CDR1 SGHRS and CDR2 YFSETQ. This CDR3 spans 15 amino acids.

This chain uses TRBV6-6 with TRBJ2-7; TRBD2 is a possible D gene (7 bases). Germline values: CDR1 MNHNY, CDR2 SVGAGI (reference sequence). Trimming removed 7 bases at V and 3 bases at J, with 16 bases between. The CDR3 is 14 amino acids. Here the CDR3 reads CASTPGGGSYEQYF. CDR3 nucleotides: TGTGCCAGCACCCCTGGGGGGGGCAGCTACGAGCAGTACTTC.